This paragraph covers one T cell receptor (beta chain) sequence. Using RNA transcripts as the source, TCR beta CDR3 regions were amplified. The TCR CDR3 first-round RT-PCR relied on the HTBI primer set. TCRdb re-derived calls from the multiplex PCR reads in MiXCR, one entry per CDR3 protein. The sample carries under 650,000 distinct CDR3 sequences, 15% to 20% recorded once. The data originate from a study of T cells in Graves' hyperthyroidism and ophthalmopathy. For Graves' hyperthyroidism to be stable, ophthalmopathy could not progress within 18 months. Hyperthyroidism patients were newly diagnosed, had disease duration under 2 months, and were aged 18 to 65 years. The PBMCs were taken from more than 8 ml of fresh peripheral blood. This receptor was obtained from a woman in her twenties or thirties with Graves' hyperthyroidism. The sequenced sample was blood.

The CDR3 spells CASSDSQDTDTQYF. As DNA, the CDR3 is TGTGCCAGCTCAGATAGCCAAGACACAGATACGCAGTATTTT. The genes are TRBV27 and TRBJ2-3; no clear D. CDR1 is MNHEY, CDR2 SMNVEV, per germline (reference sequence). The CDR3 runs to 14 residues. V lost 8 bases and J 2 bases, leaving 14 bases between the germline ends.